This T cell receptor beta chain was captured by sequencing in a study of molecular identifiers for immune sequencing clone quantification. Study outcomes and limitations: Jurkat TCR RNA spiked in from one cell (amid about 980,000 naive cells) was reportedly detectable.

Germline-derived CDR1 and CDR2 are MDHEN and SYDVKM. This CDR3 spans 16 amino acids. Preparation of the bulk TCR libraries relied on previously described methods and listed TCR primers. TCRdb processed the PCR reads anew with MiXCR; each CDR3 protein has one entry. The sample has some 590,000 distinct CDR3 sequences, over 25% seen once; the top ten hold 0.75% to 0.8%. Concerning this clonotype itself: Its target is unknown. A junction end diverges from the germline sequence, so it may reflect a read error.

The CD8+CD4-CCR7+CD45RA+ phenotype defined the sorted naive CD8 T cells. The rearrangement links TRBV28 to TRBJ2-7; 12 nucleotides line up with TRBD2. What was sequenced was naive CD8+ T cells from blood, with Jurkat cell RNA spiked in. The subset denotes: FACS-sorted CD8+CD4-CCR7+CD45RA+ naive T cells. The source is a human donor in good health. Some libraries in this study had Jurkat cell RNA spiked in. The CDR3 coding sequence is TGTGCCGGCAGTTACGGAGGACTAGCGGGATATTACGAGCAGTACTTC. The encoded protein is CAGSYGGLAGYYEQYF.